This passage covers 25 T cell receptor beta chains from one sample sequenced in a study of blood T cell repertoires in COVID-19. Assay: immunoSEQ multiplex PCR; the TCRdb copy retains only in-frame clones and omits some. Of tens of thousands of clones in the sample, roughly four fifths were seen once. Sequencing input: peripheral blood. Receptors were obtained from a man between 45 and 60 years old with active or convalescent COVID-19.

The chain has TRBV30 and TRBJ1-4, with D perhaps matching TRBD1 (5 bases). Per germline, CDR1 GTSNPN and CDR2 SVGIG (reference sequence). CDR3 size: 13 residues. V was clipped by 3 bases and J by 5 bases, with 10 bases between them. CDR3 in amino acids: CAWRGTGNEKLFF. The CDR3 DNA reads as TGTGCCTGGAGGGGGACTGGCAATGAAAAACTGTTTTTT.

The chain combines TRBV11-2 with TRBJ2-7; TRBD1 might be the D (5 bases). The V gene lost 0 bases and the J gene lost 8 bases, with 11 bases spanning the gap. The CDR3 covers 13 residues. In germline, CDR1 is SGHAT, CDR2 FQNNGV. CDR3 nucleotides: TGTGCCAGCAGCTTAGAGGCAGGGCCAAAGCAGTACTTC. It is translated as CASSLEAGPKQYF.

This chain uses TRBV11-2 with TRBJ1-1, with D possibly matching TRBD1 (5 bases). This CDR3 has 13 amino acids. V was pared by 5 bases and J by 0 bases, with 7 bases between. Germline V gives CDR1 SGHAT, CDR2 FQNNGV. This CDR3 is CASSADMNTEAFF. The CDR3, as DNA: TGTGCCAGCAGCGCGGACATGAACACTGAAGCTTTCTTT.

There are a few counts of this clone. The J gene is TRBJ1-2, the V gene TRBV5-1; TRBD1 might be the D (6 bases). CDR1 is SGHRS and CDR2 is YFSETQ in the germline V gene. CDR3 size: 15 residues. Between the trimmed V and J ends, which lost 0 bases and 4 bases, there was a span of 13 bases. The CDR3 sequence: CASSLEAGAGYGYTF. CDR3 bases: TGCGCCAGCAGCTTGGAAGCAGGGGCAGGCTATGGCTACACCTTC.

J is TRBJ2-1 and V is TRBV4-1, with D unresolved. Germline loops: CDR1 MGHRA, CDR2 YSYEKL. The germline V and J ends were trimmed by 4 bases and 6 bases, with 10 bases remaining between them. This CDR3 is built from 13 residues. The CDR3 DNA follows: TGCGCCAGCAGCCGAGATTCGAGCAATGAGCAGTTCTTC. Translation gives CASSRDSSNEQFF.

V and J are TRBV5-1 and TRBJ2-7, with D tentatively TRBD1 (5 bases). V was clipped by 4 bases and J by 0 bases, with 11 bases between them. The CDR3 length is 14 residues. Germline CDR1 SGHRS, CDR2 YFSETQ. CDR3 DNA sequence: TGCGCCAGCAGCCTACAGGTTAGCTCCTACGAGCAGTACTTC. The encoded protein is CASSLQVSSYEQYF.

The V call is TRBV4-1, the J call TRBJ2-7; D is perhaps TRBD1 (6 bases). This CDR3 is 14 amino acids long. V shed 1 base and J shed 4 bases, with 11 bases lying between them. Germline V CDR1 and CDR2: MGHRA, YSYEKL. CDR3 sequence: CASSQGNRVYEQYF. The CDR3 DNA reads TGCGCCAGCAGCCAAGGAAACAGGGTGTACGAGCAGTACTTC.

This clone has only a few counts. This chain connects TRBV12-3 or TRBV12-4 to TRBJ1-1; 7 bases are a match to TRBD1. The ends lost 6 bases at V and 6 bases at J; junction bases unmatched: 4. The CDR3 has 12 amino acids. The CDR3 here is CASRQGISEAFF. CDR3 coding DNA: TGTGCCAGCAGACAGGGGATCTCTGAAGCTTTCTTT.

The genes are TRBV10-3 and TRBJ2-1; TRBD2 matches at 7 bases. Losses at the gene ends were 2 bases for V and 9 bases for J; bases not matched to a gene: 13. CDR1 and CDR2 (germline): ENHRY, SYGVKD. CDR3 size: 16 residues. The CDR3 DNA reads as TGTGCCATCAGTGAGGGCTTGGCTAGCGGCACGTCTGAGCAGTTCTTC. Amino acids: CAISEGLASGTSEQFF.

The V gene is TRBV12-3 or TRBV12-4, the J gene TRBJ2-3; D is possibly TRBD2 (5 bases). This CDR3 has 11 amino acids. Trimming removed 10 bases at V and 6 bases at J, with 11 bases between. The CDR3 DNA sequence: TGTGCCAAGGACTCGGAGGATACGCAGTATTTT. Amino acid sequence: CAKDSEDTQYF.

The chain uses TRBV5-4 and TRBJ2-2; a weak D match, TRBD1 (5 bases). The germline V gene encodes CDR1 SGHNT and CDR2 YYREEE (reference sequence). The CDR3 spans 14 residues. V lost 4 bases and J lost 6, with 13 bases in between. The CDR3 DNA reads TGTGCCAGCAGCATTACCCAGGGCGCCGGGGAGCTGTTTTTT. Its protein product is CASSITQGAGELFF.

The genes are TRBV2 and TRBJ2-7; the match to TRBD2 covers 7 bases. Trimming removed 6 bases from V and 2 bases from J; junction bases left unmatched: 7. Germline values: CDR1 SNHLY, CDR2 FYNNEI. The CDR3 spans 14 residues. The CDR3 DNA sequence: TGTGCCAGCAGCCCTTTGGGGGGGACCTACGAGCAGTACTTC. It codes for CASSPLGGTYEQYF.

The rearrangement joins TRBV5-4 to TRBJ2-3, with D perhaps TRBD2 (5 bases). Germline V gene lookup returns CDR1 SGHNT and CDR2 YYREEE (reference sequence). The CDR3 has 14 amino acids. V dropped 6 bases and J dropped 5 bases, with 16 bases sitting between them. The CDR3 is CASNYGLAEDTQYF. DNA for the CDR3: TGTGCCAGCAACTACGGGCTAGCTGAAGATACGCAGTATTTT. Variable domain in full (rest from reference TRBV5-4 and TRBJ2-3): ETGVTQSPTHLIKTRGQQVTLRCSSQSGHNTVSWYQQALGQGPQFIFQYYREEENGRGNFPPRFSGLQFPNYSSELNVNALELDDSALYLCASNYGLAEDTQYFGPGTRLTVL.

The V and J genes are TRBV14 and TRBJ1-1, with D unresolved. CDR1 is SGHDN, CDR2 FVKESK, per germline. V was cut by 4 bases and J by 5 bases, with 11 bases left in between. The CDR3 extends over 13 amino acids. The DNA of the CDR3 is TGTGCCAGCAGCCGCCTCCCGGGAACTGAAGCTTTCTTT. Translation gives CASSRLPGTEAFF.

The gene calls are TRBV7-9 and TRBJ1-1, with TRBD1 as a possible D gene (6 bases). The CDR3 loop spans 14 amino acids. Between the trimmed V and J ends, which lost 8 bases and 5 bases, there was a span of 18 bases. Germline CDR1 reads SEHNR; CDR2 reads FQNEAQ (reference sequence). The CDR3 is CASHLQGEETEAFF. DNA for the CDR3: TGTGCCAGCCACTTACAGGGCGAGGAGACTGAAGCTTTCTTT. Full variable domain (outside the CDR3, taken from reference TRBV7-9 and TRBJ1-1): DTGVSQNPRHKITKRGQNVTFRCDPISEHNRLYWYRQTLGQGPEFLTYFQNEAQLEKSRLLSDRFSAERPKGSFSTLEIQRTEQGDSAMYLCASHLQGEETEAFFGQGTRLTVV.

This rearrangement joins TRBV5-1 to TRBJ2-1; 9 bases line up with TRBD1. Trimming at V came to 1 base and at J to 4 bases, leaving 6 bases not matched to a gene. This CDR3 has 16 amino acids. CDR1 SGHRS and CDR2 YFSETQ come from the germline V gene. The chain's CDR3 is CASSLSLGQGYNEQFF. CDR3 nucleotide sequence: TGCGCCAGCAGCTTGTCGTTGGGACAGGGTTACAATGAGCAGTTCTTC.

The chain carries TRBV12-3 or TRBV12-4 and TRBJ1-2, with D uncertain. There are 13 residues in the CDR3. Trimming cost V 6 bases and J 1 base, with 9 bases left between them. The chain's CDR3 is CASRIDNNYGYTF. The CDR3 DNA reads TGTGCCAGCAGGATAGACAATAACTATGGCTACACCTTC.

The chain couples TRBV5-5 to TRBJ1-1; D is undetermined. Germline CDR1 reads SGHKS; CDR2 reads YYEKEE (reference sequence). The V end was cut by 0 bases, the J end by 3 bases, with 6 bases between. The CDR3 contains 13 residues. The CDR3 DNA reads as TGTGCCAGCAGCTTGGAACGGGACACTGAAGCTTTCTTT. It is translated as CASSLERDTEAFF.

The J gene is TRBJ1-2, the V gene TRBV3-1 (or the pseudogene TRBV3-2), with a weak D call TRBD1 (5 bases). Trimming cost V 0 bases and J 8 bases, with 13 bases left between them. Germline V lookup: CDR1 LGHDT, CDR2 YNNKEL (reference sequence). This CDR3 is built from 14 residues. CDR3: CASSQDGGAEGYTF. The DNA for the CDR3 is TGTGCCAGCAGCCAAGATGGAGGGGCTGAGGGCTACACCTTC.

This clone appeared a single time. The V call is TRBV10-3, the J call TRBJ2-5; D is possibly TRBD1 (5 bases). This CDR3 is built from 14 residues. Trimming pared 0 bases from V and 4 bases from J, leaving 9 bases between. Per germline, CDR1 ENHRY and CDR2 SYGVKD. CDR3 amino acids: CAISESQGRETQYF. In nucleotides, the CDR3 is TGTGCCATCAGTGAGTCGCAGGGCAGAGAGACCCAGTACTTC.

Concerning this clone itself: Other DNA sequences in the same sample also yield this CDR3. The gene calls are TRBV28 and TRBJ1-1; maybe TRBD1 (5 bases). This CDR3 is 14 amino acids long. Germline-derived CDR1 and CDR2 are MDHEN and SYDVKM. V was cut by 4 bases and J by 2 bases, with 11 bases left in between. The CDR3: CASSSGGGNTEAFF. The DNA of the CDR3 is TGTGCCAGCAGTTCGGGGGGAGGAAACACTGAAGCTTTCTTT.

CDR3 DNA sequence: TGTGCCAGCAGCTCCGACATGGTGGGGACCCAGTACTTC. This gives the protein CASSSDMVGTQYF. The chain is built from TRBV7-2 and TRBJ2-5; no clear D. The CDR3 is 13 residues long. Germline CDR1 and CDR2: SGHTA and FQGNSA. The V end was cut by 4 bases, the J end by 7 bases, with 13 bases between. Using reference TRBV7-2 and TRBJ2-5 for the parts outside the CDR3, the full variable domain is GAGVSQSPSNKVTEKGKDVELRCDPISGHTALYWYRQSLGQGLEFLIYFQGNSAPDKSGLPSDRFSAERTGGSVSTLTIQRTQQEDSAVYLCASSSDMVGTQYFGPGTRLLVL.

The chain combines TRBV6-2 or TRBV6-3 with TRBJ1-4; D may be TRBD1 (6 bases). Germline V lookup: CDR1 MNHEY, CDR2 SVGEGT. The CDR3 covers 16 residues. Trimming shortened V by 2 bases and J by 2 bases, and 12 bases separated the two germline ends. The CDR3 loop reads CASSYPGTPTNEKLFF. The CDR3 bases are TGTGCCAGCAGTTACCCTGGGACACCTACTAATGAAAAACTGTTTTTT.

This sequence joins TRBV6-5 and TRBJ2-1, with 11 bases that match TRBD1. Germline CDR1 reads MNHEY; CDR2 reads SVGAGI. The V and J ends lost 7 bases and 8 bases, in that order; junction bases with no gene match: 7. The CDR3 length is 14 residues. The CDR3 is CASTRDRGMDEQFF. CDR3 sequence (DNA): TGTGCCAGCACCCGGGACAGGGGGATGGATGAGCAGTTCTTC.

The DNA of the CDR3 is TGTGCCAGCCCCGGACAGTTCGAGACTGAAGCTTTCTTT. Its translation: CASPGQFETEAFF. The V and J genes are TRBV5-8 and TRBJ1-1; possibly TRBD1 for D (6 bases). Between the trimmed V and J ends, which lost 7 bases and 5 bases, there was a span of 15 bases. The CDR3 runs to 13 residues. Germline CDR1 reads SGHTS; CDR2 reads YDEGEE.